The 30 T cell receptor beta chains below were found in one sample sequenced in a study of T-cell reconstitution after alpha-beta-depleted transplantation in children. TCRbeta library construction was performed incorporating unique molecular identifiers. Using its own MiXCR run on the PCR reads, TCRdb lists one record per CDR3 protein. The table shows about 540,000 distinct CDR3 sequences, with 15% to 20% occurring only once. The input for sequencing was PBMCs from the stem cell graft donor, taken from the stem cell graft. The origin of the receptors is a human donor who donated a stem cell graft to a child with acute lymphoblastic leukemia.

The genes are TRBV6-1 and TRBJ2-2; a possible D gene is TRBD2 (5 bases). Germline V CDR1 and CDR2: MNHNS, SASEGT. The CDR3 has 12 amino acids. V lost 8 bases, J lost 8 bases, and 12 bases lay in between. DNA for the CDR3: TGTGCCAGCCGGGGTTTCGGAGGGGAGCTGTTTTTT. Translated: CASRGFGGELFF.

DNA of the CDR3: TGTGCCACCAGTGAATCCGGGACAGGGCGTCAGCCCCAGCATTTT. Amino acids: CATSESGTGRQPQHF. The chain is built from TRBV24-1 and TRBJ1-5, with TRBD1 matching 9 bases. After removal of 4 bases from V and 6 bases from J, the junction contained 6 bases not matched to a gene. The germline V gene encodes CDR1 KGHDR and CDR2 SFDVKD. The CDR3 has 15 amino acids.

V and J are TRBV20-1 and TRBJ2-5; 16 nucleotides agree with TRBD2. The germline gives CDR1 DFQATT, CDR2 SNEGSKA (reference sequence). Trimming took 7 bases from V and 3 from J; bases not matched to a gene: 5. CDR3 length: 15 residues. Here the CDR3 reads CSVGTSGRGKETQYF. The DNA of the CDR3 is TGCAGTGTCGGGACTAGCGGGAGGGGGAAAGAGACCCAGTACTTC.

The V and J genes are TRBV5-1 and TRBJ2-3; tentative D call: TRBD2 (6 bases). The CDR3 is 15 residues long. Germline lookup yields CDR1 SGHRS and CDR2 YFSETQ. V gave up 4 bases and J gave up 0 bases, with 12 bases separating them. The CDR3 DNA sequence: TGCGCCAGCAGCGCCGGGACTCTAAGCACAGATACGCAGTATTTT. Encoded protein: CASSAGTLSTDTQYF. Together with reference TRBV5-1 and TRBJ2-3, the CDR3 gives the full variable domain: KAGVTQTPRYLIKTRGQQVTLSCSPISGHRSVSWYQQTPGQGLQFLFEYFSETQRNKGNFPGRFSGRQFSNSRSEMNVSTLELGDSALYLCASSAGTLSTDTQYFGPGTRLTVL.

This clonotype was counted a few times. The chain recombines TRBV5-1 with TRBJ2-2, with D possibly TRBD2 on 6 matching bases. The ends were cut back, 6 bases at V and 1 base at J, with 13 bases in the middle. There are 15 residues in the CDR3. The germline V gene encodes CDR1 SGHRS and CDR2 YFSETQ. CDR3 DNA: TGCGCCAGCAAGGAGGGATGCGTGAACACCGGGGAGCTGTTTTTT. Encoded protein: CASKEGCVNTGELFF. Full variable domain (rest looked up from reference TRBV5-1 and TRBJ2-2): KAGVTQTPRYLIKTRGQQVTLSCSPISGHRSVSWYQQTPGQGLQFLFEYFSETQRNKGNFPGRFSGRQFSNSRSEMNVSTLELGDSALYLCASKEGCVNTGELFFGEGSRLTVL.

In nucleotides, the CDR3 is TGTGCCAGCAGCTTAGCAGTTTCCCCAAATCAGCCCCAGCATTTT. Translation: CASSLAVSPNQPQHF. V usage is TRBV7-9 and J usage is TRBJ1-5; D gene ambiguous. The germline V and J ends were trimmed by 0 bases and 4 bases, with 10 bases remaining between them. CDR3 size: 15 residues. CDR1 is SEHNR and CDR2 is FQNEAQ in the germline V gene (reference sequence).

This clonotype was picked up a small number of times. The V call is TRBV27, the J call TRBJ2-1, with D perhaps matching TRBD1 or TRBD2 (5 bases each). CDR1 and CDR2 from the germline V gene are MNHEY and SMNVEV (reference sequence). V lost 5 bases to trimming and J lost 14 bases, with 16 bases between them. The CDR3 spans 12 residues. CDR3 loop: CASSMGPEEEFF. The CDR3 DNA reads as TGTGCCAGCAGTATGGGACCCGAGGAAGAGTTCTTC.

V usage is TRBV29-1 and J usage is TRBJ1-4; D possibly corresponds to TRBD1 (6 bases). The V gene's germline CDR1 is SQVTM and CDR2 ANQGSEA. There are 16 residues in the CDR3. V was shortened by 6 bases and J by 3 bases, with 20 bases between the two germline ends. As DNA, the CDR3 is TGCAGCGTGGGGGCCGACAGATACCGCCCTAATGAAAAACTGTTTTTT. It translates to CSVGADRYRPNEKLFF. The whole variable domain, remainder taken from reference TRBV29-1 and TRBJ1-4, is SAVISQKPSRDICQRGTSLTIQCQVDSQVTMMFWYRQQPGQSLTLIATANQGSEATYESGFVIDKFPISRPNLTFSTLTVSNMSPEDSSIYLCSVGADRYRPNEKLFFGSGTQLSVL.

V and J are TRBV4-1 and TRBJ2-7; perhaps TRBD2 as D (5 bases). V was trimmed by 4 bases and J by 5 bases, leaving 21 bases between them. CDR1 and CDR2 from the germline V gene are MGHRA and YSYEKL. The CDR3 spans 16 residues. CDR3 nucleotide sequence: TGCGCCAGCAGCCTTAACTTAGCGCGAGAGAATAACGAGCAGTACTTC. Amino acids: CASSLNLARENNEQYF.

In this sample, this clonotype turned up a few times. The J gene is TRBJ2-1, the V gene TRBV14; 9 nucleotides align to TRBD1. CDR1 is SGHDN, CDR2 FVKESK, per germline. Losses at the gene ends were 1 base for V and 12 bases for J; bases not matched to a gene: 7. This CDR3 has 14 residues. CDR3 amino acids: CASSQGGTGSVQFF. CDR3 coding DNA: TGTGCCAGCAGCCAAGGGGGGACAGGGTCCGTGCAGTTCTTC.

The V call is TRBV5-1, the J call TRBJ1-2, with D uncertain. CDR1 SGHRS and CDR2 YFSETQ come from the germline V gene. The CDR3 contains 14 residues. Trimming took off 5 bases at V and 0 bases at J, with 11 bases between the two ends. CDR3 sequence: CASSFSQTNYGYTF. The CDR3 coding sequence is TGCGCCAGCAGTTTTAGCCAAACTAACTATGGCTACACCTTC.

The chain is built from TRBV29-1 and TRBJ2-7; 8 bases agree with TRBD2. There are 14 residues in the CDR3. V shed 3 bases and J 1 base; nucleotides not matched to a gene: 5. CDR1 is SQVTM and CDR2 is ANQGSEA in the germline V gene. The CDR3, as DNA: TGCAGCGTTGATGGGCCTAGCGGGTCCTACGAGCAGTACTTC. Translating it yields CSVDGPSGSYEQYF.

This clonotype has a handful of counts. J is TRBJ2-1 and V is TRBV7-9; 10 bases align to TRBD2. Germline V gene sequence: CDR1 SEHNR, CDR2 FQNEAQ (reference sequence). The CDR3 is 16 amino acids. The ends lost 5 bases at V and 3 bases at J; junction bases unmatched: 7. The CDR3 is CASSRPTSGVYNEQFF. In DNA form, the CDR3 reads TGTGCCAGCAGCCGTCCCACTAGCGGGGTCTACAATGAGCAGTTCTTC.

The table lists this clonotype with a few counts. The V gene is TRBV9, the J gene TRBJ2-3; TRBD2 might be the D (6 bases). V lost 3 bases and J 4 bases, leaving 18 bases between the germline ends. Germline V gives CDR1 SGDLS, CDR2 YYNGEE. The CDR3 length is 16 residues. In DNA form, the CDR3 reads TGTGCCAGCAGCGACCCTGGGGGGAGAAGGGCAGATACGCAGTATTTT. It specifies CASSDPGGRRADTQYF.

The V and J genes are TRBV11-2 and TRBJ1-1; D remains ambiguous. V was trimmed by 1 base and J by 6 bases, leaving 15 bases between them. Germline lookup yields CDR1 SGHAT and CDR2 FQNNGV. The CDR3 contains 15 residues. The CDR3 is CASSLVGGRSAEAFF. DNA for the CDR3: TGTGCCAGCAGCTTAGTAGGAGGCCGTAGCGCTGAAGCTTTCTTT. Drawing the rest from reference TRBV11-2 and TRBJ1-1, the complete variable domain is EAGVAQSPRYKIIEKRQSVAFWCNPISGHATLYWYQQILGQGPKLLIQFQNNGVVDDSQLPKDRFSAERLKGVDSTLKIQPAKLEDSAVYLCASSLVGGRSAEAFFGQGTRLTVV.

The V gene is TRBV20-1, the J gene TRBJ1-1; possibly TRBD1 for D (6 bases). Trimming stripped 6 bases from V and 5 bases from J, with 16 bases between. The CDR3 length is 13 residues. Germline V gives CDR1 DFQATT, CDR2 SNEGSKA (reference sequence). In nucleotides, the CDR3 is TGCAGTGCGTTTCCAGGGGCTCCTACTGAAGCTTTCTTT. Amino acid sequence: CSAFPGAPTEAFF.

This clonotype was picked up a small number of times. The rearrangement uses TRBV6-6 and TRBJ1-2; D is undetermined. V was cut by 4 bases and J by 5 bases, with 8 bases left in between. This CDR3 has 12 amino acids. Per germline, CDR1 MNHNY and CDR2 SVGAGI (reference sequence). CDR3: CASSWLEYGYTF. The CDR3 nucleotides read TGTGCCAGCAGTTGGCTCGAGTATGGCTACACCTTC.

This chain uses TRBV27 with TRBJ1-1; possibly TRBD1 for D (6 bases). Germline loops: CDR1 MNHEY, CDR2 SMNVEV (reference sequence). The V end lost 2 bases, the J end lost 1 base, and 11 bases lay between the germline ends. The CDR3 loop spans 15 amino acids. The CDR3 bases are TGTGCCAGCAGTTTAACGGGGGCGGCGAACACTGAAGCTTTCTTT. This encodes CASSLTGAANTEAFF.

CDR3 coding DNA: TGCAGTGCTAGATATATGGACACCATATATTTT. This codes for CSARYMDTIYF. The chain couples TRBV20-1 to TRBJ1-3; D uncertain. V was cut by 2 bases and J by 8 bases, with 7 bases left in between. Germline assignment: CDR1 DFQATT and CDR2 SNEGSKA (reference sequence). The CDR3 runs to 11 residues.

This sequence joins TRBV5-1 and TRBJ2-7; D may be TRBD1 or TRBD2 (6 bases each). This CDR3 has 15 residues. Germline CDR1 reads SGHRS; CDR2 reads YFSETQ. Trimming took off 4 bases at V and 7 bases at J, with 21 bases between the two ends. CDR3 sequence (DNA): TGCGCCAGCAGCCCCAACGAAAAGGGGGGCGGGGAGCAGTACTTC. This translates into CASSPNEKGGGEQYF.

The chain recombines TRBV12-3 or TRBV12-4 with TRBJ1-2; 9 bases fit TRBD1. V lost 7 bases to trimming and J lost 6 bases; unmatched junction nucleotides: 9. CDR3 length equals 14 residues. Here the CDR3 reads CASTSRTGENGYTF. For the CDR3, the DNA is TGTGCCAGCACCTCTCGGACAGGGGAGAATGGCTACACCTTC.

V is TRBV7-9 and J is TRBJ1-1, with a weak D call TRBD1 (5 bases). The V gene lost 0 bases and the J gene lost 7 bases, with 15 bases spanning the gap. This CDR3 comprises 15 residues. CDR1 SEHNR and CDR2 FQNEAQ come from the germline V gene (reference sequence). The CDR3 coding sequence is TGTGCCAGCAGCTTAGCGCTGGGGGGGGTAGTTGAAGCTTTCTTT. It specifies CASSLALGGVVEAFF.

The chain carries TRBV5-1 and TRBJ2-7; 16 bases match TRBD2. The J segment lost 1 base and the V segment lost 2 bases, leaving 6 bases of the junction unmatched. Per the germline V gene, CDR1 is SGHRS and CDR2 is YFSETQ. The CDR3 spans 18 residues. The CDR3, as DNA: TGCGCCAGCAGCTTCCCGGGACTAGCGGGAGGGCCTTCCTACGAGCAGTACTTC. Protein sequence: CASSFPGLAGGPSYEQYF.

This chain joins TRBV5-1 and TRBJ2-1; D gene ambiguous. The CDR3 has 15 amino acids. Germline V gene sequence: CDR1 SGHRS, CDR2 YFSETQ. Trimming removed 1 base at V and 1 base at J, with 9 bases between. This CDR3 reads CASSLFSLSYNEQFF. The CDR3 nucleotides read TGCGCCAGCAGCTTGTTCAGCTTATCCTACAATGAGCAGTTCTTC.

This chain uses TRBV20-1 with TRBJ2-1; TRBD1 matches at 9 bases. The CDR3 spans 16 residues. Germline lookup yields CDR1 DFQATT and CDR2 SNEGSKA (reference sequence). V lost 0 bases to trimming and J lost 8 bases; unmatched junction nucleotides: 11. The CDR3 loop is CSARDIPGTGSDEQFF. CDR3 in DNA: TGCAGTGCTAGAGACATTCCCGGGACAGGGAGCGATGAGCAGTTCTTC.

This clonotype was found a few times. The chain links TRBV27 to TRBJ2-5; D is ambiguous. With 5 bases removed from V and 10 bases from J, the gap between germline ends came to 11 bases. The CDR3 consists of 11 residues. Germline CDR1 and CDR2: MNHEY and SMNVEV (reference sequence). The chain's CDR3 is CASSRSGIQYF. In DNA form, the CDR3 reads TGTGCCAGCAGTCGCAGTGGAATCCAGTACTTC.

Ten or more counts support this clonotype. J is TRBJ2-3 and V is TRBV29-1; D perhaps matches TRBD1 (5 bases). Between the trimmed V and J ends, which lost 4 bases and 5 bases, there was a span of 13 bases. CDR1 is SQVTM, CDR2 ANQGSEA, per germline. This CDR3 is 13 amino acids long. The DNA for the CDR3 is TGCAGCGTTGTTAAGGGGCAAGGAGATACGCAGTATTTT. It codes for CSVVKGQGDTQYF.

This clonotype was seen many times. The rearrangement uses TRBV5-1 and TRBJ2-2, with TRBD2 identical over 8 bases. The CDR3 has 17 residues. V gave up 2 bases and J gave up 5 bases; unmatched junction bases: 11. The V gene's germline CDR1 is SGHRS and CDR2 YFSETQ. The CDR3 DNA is TGCGCCAGCAGCTTTAGAGCGGGAGTCAAGGTGACCGGGGAGCTGTTTTTT. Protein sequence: CASSFRAGVKVTGELFF.

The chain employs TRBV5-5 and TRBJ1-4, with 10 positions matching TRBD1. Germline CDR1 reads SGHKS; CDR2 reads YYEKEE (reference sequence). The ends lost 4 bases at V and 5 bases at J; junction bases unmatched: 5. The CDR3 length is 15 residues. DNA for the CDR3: TGTGCCAGCAGCGGAGGACAGGGGGGAAATGAAAAACTGTTTTTT. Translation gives CASSGGQGGNEKLFF.

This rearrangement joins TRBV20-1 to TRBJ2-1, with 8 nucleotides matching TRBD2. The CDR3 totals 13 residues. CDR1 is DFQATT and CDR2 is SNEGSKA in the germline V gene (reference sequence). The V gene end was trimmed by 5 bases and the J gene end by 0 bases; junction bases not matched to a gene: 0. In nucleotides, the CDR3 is TGCAGTGCTGGGACTAGCTCCTACAATGAGCAGTTCTTC. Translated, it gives CSAGTSSYNEQFF.